Shown below are 18 T cell receptor beta chains from a single sample sequenced in a study of blood T cell repertoires in COVID-19. Only in-frame clones appear in the TCRdb table, and some are missing; sequencing was by immunoSEQ multiplex PCR. The sample holds about 140,000 clones, around 88% seen once. The sequencing input was peripheral blood. These receptors came from a woman aged 55-75 years with acute or convalescent COVID-19.

The rearrangement uses TRBV7-2 and TRBJ2-5, with 10 bases matching TRBD2. The CDR3 sequence is 16 residues long. Germline V CDR1 and CDR2: SGHTA, FQGNSA. V trimming: 8 bases; J trimming: 4 bases; junction bases outside the gene matches: 13. This CDR3 reads CASRPLLAGLRETQYF. CDR3 bases: TGTGCCAGCCGCCCGTTACTAGCGGGGCTGCGAGAGACCCAGTACTTC.

This chain links TRBV7-2 with TRBJ1-1; perhaps TRBD1 as D (5 bases). V shed 5 bases and J shed 1 base, with 14 bases lying between them. The CDR3 has 15 residues. Germline V CDR1 and CDR2: SGHTA, FQGNSA. The CDR3 reads CASSGAGRRNTEAFF. The CDR3 DNA is TGTGCCAGCAGCGGGGCAGGGAGGAGGAACACTGAAGCTTTCTTT. Full variable domain (outside the CDR3, taken from reference TRBV7-2 and TRBJ1-1): GAGVSQSPSNKVTEKGKDVELRCDPISGHTALYWYRQSLGQGLEFLIYFQGNSAPDKSGLPSDRFSAERTGGSVSTLTIQRTQQEDSAVYLCASSGAGRRNTEAFFGQGTRLTVV.

The CDR3 loop reads CASQQGGYNEQFF. The CDR3 DNA sequence: TGTGCCAGTCAACAGGGGGGCTACAATGAGCAGTTCTTC. The V gene is TRBV6-5, the J gene TRBJ2-1; 8 nucleotides align to TRBD1. The CDR3 spans 13 residues. The J segment lost 3 bases and the V segment lost 9 bases, leaving 4 bases of the junction unmatched. The V gene's germline CDR1 is MNHEY and CDR2 SVGAGI.

V and J are TRBV7-3 and TRBJ2-1; 8 bases are a match to TRBD2. The CDR3 is 16 amino acids. The V and J ends lost 5 bases and 0 bases, in that order; junction bases with no gene match: 6. The V gene's germline CDR1 is SGHTA and CDR2 FQGTGA. In DNA form, the CDR3 reads TGTGCCAGCAGCCCCCTCGGGGGGGACTCCTACAATGAGCAGTTCTTC. Residues: CASSPLGGDSYNEQFF. The entire variable domain, with the rest obtained from reference TRBV7-3 and TRBJ2-1, is as follows: GAGVSQTPSNKVTEKGKYVELRCDPISGHTALYWYRQSLGQGPEFLIYFQGTGAADDSGLPNDRFFAVRPEGSVSTLKIQRTERGDSAVYLCASSPLGGDSYNEQFFGPGTRLTVL.

The CDR3 here is CASSLTATGSNNEQFF. DNA for the CDR3: TGTGCCAGCAGCTTAACCGCTACAGGGTCAAACAATGAGCAGTTCTTC. J is TRBJ2-1 and V is TRBV11-3, with D perhaps TRBD1 (6 bases). The CDR3 is made up of 16 amino acids. With 2 bases removed from V and 5 bases from J, the gap between germline ends came to 16 bases. The germline V gene has CDR1 SGHNT and CDR2 YENEEA.

V and J are TRBV9 and TRBJ2-3; no reliable D call. Trimming took 4 bases from V and 3 from J, leaving 12 bases between them. This CDR3 is built from 14 residues. From germline, CDR1 is SGDLS and CDR2 YYNGEE. The DNA of the CDR3 is TGTGCCAGCAGCCCTCCCCTCGAGACAGATACGCAGTATTTT. It codes for CASSPPLETDTQYF.

The rearrangement links TRBV5-4 to TRBJ2-1; perhaps TRBD2 as D (5 bases). Germline loops: CDR1 SGHNT, CDR2 YYREEE (reference sequence). Trimming removed 3 bases at V and 1 base at J, with 8 bases between. This CDR3 has 14 residues. CDR3 loop: CASSSTTSYNEQFF. CDR3 bases: TGTGCCAGCAGCTCGACTACGTCCTACAATGAGCAGTTCTTC.

This rearrangement joins TRBV27 to TRBJ1-1; maybe TRBD1 (6 bases). The CDR3 is made up of 14 amino acids. CDR1 is MNHEY and CDR2 is SMNVEV in the germline V gene (reference sequence). Trimming shortened V by 5 bases and J by 0 bases, and 10 bases separated the two germline ends. The CDR3 reads CASSPGTMNTEAFF. CDR3 bases: TGTGCCAGCAGTCCCGGGACAATGAACACTGAAGCTTTCTTT.

The chain uses TRBV30 and TRBJ1-4; D is perhaps TRBD1 (5 bases). The CDR3 has 13 residues. CDR1 is GTSNPN and CDR2 is SVGIG in the germline V gene (reference sequence). V shed 2 bases and J shed 7 bases, with 11 bases lying between them. This chain's CDR3 is CAWSTGTAEKLFF. The CDR3 nucleotides read TGTGCCTGGAGTACAGGCACCGCTGAAAAACTGTTTTTT. Complete variable domain (other parts from reference TRBV30 and TRBJ1-4): SQTIHQWPATLVQPVGSPLSLECTVEGTSNPNLYWYRQAAGRGLQLLFYSVGIGQISSEVPQNLSASRPQDRQFILSSKKLLLSDSGFYLCAWSTGTAEKLFFGSGTQLSVL.

The rearrangement joins TRBV7-3 to TRBJ2-1, with D unresolved. Germline CDR1 reads SGHTA; CDR2 reads FQGTGA. The V and J ends lost 4 bases and 1 base respectively, with 8 bases between them. The CDR3 covers 14 residues. The DNA for the CDR3 is TGTGCCAGCAGCTGGCAGAATTCCTACAATGAGCAGTTCTTC. This sequence encodes CASSWQNSYNEQFF.

This sequence joins TRBV7-9 and TRBJ2-1, with TRBD2 identical over 7 bases. From germline, CDR1 is SEHNR and CDR2 FQNEAQ (reference sequence). The length of the CDR3 is 15 residues. Losses at the gene ends were 8 bases for V and 8 bases for J; bases not matched to a gene: 15. This chain's CDR3 is CASGGVANSGDEQFF. The CDR3, as DNA: TGTGCCAGCGGGGGGGTGGCTAACTCAGGTGATGAGCAGTTCTTC. The whole variable domain, filled in from reference TRBV7-9 and TRBJ2-1, reads DTGVSQNPRHKITKRGQNVTFRCDPISEHNRLYWYRQTLGQGPEFLTYFQNEAQLEKSRLLSDRFSAERPKGSFSTLEIQRTEQGDSAMYLCASGGVANSGDEQFFGPGTRLTVL.

This sequence joins TRBV5-4 and TRBJ1-2; D gene unclear. The CDR3 is made up of 15 amino acids. Per germline, CDR1 SGHNT and CDR2 YYREEE (reference sequence). Trimming shortened V by 2 bases and J by 6 bases, and 17 bases separated the two germline ends. The CDR3, as DNA: TGTGCCAGCAGCTTCAGGATTGGAATAGTAAATGGCTACACCTTC. Its protein is CASSFRIGIVNGYTF.

The J gene is TRBJ2-7, the V gene TRBV30; D is ambiguous. CDR3 length: 11 residues. CDR1 and CDR2 (germline): GTSNPN, SVGIG (reference sequence). V was clipped by 2 bases and J by 2 bases, with 4 bases between them. The CDR3 reads CAWSRAYEQYF. The CDR3 region has the DNA TGTGCCTGGAGTCGGGCCTACGAGCAGTACTTC.

A note on this clone: This specimen includes other DNA sequences encoding the same CDR3. The chain uses TRBV6-5 and TRBJ1-2, with 8 bases fitting TRBD1. Per the germline V gene, CDR1 is MNHEY and CDR2 is SVGAGI. The V segment lost 7 bases and the J segment 5 bases; nucleotides outside the gene matches: 3. The CDR3 has 12 amino acids. As DNA, the CDR3 is TGTGCCAGCACTCGACAGGGGTATGGCTACACCTTC. Its translation: CASTRQGYGYTF.

J is TRBJ1-1 and V is TRBV19; 7 bases agree with TRBD1. This CDR3 is built from 15 residues. Germline trimming cut 4 bases from V and 8 bases from J; bases unmatched to any gene: 13. CDR1 and CDR2 (germline): LNHDA, SQIVND (reference sequence). CDR3 sequence reads: CASSSGGTVYTEAFF. CDR3 DNA sequence: TGTGCCAGTAGTAGCGGTGGGACAGTATATACCGAAGCTTTCTTT. Full variable domain (rest looked up from reference TRBV19 and TRBJ1-1): DGGITQSPKYLFRKEGQNVTLSCEQNLNHDAMYWYRQDPGQGLRLIYYSQIVNDFQKGDIAEGYSVSREKKESFPLTVTSAQKNPTAFYLCASSSGGTVYTEAFFGQGTRLTVV.

The rearrangement joins TRBV5-6 to TRBJ2-3; D is perhaps TRBD1 (5 bases). The CDR3 is made up of 13 amino acids. Between the trimmed V and J ends, which lost 5 bases and 5 bases, there was a span of 12 bases. Per germline, CDR1 SGHDT and CDR2 YYEEEE. The CDR3 DNA sequence: TGTGCCAGCAGAGCGCAGGGCGGAGATACGCAGTATTTT. This translates into CASRAQGGDTQYF.

The chain recombines TRBV19 with TRBJ2-1; D perhaps matches TRBD2 (6 bases). Germline assignment: CDR1 LNHDA and CDR2 SQIVND (reference sequence). The CDR3 has 16 residues. V was pared by 3 bases and J by 0 bases, with 12 bases between. The CDR3 DNA reads TGTGCCAGTAGTATTCTCCGGGGGAGCTCCTACAATGAGCAGTTCTTC. It codes for CASSILRGSSYNEQFF.

The genes are TRBV6-2 or TRBV6-3 and TRBJ2-3; D uncertain. Germline V gene lookup returns CDR1 MNHEY and CDR2 SVGEGT. The CDR3 contains 13 residues. Trimming shortened V by 2 bases and J by 6 bases, and 9 bases separated the two germline ends. Written as DNA, the CDR3 is TGTGCCAGCAGTTACCCCCTCCTGGATACGCAGTATTTT. Residues: CASSYPLLDTQYF.